A single sample gave rise to the 19 T cell receptor beta chains below, sequenced in a study of CD8 T cells in Susac syndrome (dated by TCRdb to between 2018 and 2021). Libraries were made using the immunoSEQ multiplex PCR assay. RNA was extracted using the RNeasy kit, and about 0.5 to 1 ug of the RNA was reverse transcribed with random hexamers. TCRdb took the public reads, trimmed them with fastp at Q25, ran MiXCR for clone calling and kept in-frame beta chains. Rows merge per CDR3 protein into single entries with the most common DNA and genes. This sample has approximately 190,000 distinct CDR3 sequences in its table, and about 96% of those were observed once. The ten largest clones add up to about 0.096% of the sample. Material for sequencing was CD4+ T cells from PBMCs. These receptors all stem from a human donor with multiple sclerosis.

V gene TRBV18 combines with J gene TRBJ2-5; 7 bases line up with TRBD2. V was clipped by 0 bases and J by 5 bases; unmatched bases: 3. Germline V gene lookup returns CDR1 KGHSH and CDR2 LQKENI. The CDR3 extends over 14 amino acids. This CDR3 is CASSPPSGVETQYF. CDR3 nucleotide sequence: TGTGCCAGCTCACCACCGAGCGGGGTCGAGACCCAGTACTTC.

This clonotype was observed a single time. V is TRBV12-3 or TRBV12-4 and J is TRBJ2-4; 8 bases match TRBD2. V lost 4 bases and J lost 9; bases outside the gene matches: 2. The CDR3 is 12 residues long. The CDR3 region is CASSSGGSIQYF. CDR3 sequence (DNA): TGTGCCAGCAGTTCGGGAGGGAGCATTCAGTACTTC.

In this sample, this clonotype turned up a few times. V gene TRBV7-9 combines with J gene TRBJ2-7; 12 nucleotides agree with TRBD2. Germline trimming cut 5 bases from V and 6 bases from J; bases unmatched to any gene: 8. Germline V gene lookup returns CDR1 SEHNR and CDR2 FQNEAQ (reference sequence). This CDR3 region has 15 residues. In DNA form, the CDR3 reads TGTGCCAGCAGCCCGTCCGGACTAGCGGGGAGCGAGCAGTACTTC. It translates to CASSPSGLAGSEQYF.

The chain employs TRBV4-1 and TRBJ2-5, with D unresolved. The ends were cut back, 4 bases at V and 4 bases at J, with 13 bases in the middle. The CDR3 loop spans 14 amino acids. Germline loops: CDR1 MGHRA, CDR2 YSYEKL. The CDR3: CASSLPRKAETQYF. The CDR3, as DNA: TGCGCCAGCAGCCTCCCGCGAAAGGCAGAGACCCAGTACTTC.

The V and J genes are TRBV5-1 and TRBJ2-1; 8 bases align to TRBD2. Germline V gene sequence: CDR1 SGHRS, CDR2 YFSETQ. This CDR3 region has 15 residues. After removal of 8 bases from V and 1 base from J, the junction contained 8 bases not matched to a gene. CDR3: CASMAGGQSYNEQFF. In DNA form, the CDR3 reads TGCGCCAGTATGGCGGGAGGACAATCCTACAATGAGCAGTTCTTC.

The CDR3 here is CASSPVTVTGMDYEQYF. The CDR3 DNA reads TGCGCCAGCAGCCCAGTAACGGTGACAGGCATGGACTACGAGCAGTACTTC. This chain uses TRBV5-1 with TRBJ2-7; possibly TRBD1 for D (6 bases). The germline V gene encodes CDR1 SGHRS and CDR2 YFSETQ. The CDR3 is made up of 17 amino acids. Trimming cost V 4 bases and J 3 bases, with 23 bases left between them.

This chain links TRBV2 with TRBJ2-5; D is undetermined. Trimming cost V 2 bases and J 5 bases, with 15 bases left between them. CDR1 and CDR2 from the germline V gene are SNHLY and FYNNEI. The CDR3 extends over 15 amino acids. The chain's CDR3 is CASSEPQASRETQYF. The CDR3 nucleotides read TGTGCCAGCAGTGAACCGCAGGCCAGCCGCGAGACCCAGTACTTC.

The chain has TRBV12-3 or TRBV12-4 and TRBJ2-1, with 10 bases fitting TRBD2. Germline trimming cut 7 bases from V and 3 bases from J; bases unmatched to any gene: 6. The CDR3 extends over 15 amino acids. This CDR3 reads CASTLSGGHYNEQFF. The CDR3 DNA reads TGTGCCAGCACCCTTAGCGGGGGGCACTACAATGAGCAGTTCTTC.

Concerning this clonotype: Sequence at one end of the junction differs from germline and may be a read error. The V call is TRBV3-1, the J call TRBJ2-3; D unresolved. Looked up from germline, CDR1 is LGHDT and CDR2 is YNNKEL (reference sequence). The CDR3 is made up of 13 amino acids. The CDR3 sequence: CASRQRGTDTQYF. The CDR3 DNA is TGTGCCAGCCGCCAACGGGGCACAGATACGCAGTATTTT.

The chain couples TRBV5-1 to TRBJ2-7; 8 positions agree with TRBD2. The junction had 11 bases not matched to a gene; V was cut back by 7 bases and J by 2 bases. CDR3 length: 15 residues. The germline V gene encodes CDR1 SGHRS and CDR2 YFSETQ. This CDR3 is CASAPRGGRTYEQYF. CDR3 DNA: TGCGCCAGCGCTCCACGGGGGGGACGGACCTACGAGCAGTACTTC.

The gene calls are TRBV2 and TRBJ1-2; the D is unclear. Germline values: CDR1 SNHLY, CDR2 FYNNEI. The CDR3 is 14 amino acids. Between the trimmed V and J ends, which lost 10 bases and 5 bases, there was a span of 20 bases. This CDR3 reads CATTRAGQLYGYTF. The CDR3 nucleotides read TGTGCCACCACGCGGGCAGGCCAGCTTTATGGCTACACCTTC.

This clonotype was counted once. The chain carries TRBV24-1 and TRBJ2-7; D gene uncertain. The V and J ends lost 0 bases and 2 bases respectively, with 10 bases between them. This CDR3 contains 15 residues. Germline CDR1 is KGHDR and CDR2 is SFDVKD. CDR3 DNA: TGTGCCACCAGTGATTTGCGGGCCCCCCCCTACGAGCAGTACTTC. Translated: CATSDLRAPPYEQYF.

V gene TRBV5-1 combines with J gene TRBJ1-1; 7 nucleotides match TRBD1. The CDR3 has 14 amino acids. Per the germline V gene, CDR1 is SGHRS and CDR2 is YFSETQ. V lost 4 bases and J lost 4; bases outside the gene matches: 7. The CDR3 DNA sequence: TGCGCCAGCAGCGATACAGGGGCGAGCACTGAAGCTTTCTTT. Amino acids: CASSDTGASTEAFF.

This chain uses TRBV20-1 with TRBJ2-2; D may be TRBD1 (5 bases). The length of the CDR3 is 12 residues. Trimming stripped 1 base from V and 7 bases from J, with 7 bases between. The germline CDR1 and CDR2 sequences are DFQATT and SNEGSKA (reference sequence). The CDR3 protein is CSARVGVGELFF. The CDR3, as DNA: TGCAGTGCTAGAGTAGGGGTCGGGGAGCTGTTTTTT.

V is TRBV6-1 and J is TRBJ2-7; 7 bases align to TRBD2. This CDR3 region has 13 residues. Unmatched junction bases numbered 8, after V lost 8 bases and J lost 4 bases. Germline V gene data show CDR1 as MNHNS and CDR2 as SASEGT. This CDR3 reads CASLETAGYEQYF. As DNA, the CDR3 is TGTGCCAGCCTTGAGACAGCGGGATACGAGCAGTACTTC.

This clonotype was found once. The chain joins TRBV7-8 to TRBJ2-5, with 9 bases that match TRBD2. The germline V gene has CDR1 SGHVS and CDR2 FQNEAQ. The CDR3 runs 14 residues. The V and J ends lost 6 bases and 9 bases, in that order; junction bases with no gene match: 11. The chain's CDR3 is CASSSGSPGGSQYF. The CDR3 nucleotides read TGTGCCAGCAGTAGCGGGAGTCCAGGGGGATCCCAGTACTTC. The full variable domain, rest sourced from reference TRBV7-8 and TRBJ2-5, is GAGVSQSPRYKVAKRGQDVALRCDPISGHVSLFWYQQALGQGPEFLTYFQNEAQLDKSGLPSDRFFAERPEGSVSTLKIQRTQQEDSAVYLCASSSGSPGGSQYFGPGTRLLVL.

J is TRBJ1-2 and V is TRBV29-1; no firm D call. The CDR3 loop spans 16 amino acids. Looked up from germline, CDR1 is SQVTM and CDR2 is ANQGSEA. Trimming took 8 bases from V and 6 from J, leaving 28 bases between them. DNA of the CDR3: TGCAGCACTACGGGAAGGGCAGGCGTCAACTATGATGGCTACACCTTC. This encodes CSTTGRAGVNYDGYTF. Full variable domain (remainder filled in from reference TRBV29-1 and TRBJ1-2): SAVISQKPSRDICQRGTSLTIQCQVDSQVTMMFWYRQQPGQSLTLIATANQGSEATYESGFVIDKFPISRPNLTFSTLTVSNMSPEDSSIYLCSTTGRAGVNYDGYTFGSGTRLTVV.

The chain links TRBV29-1 to TRBJ2-7, with D possibly TRBD2 on 5 matching bases. Between the trimmed V and J ends, which lost 4 bases and 5 bases, there was a span of 15 bases. CDR1 SQVTM and CDR2 ANQGSEA come from the germline V gene. The CDR3 is made up of 13 amino acids. CDR3 in DNA: TGCAGCGTTGTATCCGGGGAGTCCCACGAGCAGTACTTC. Translation: CSVVSGESHEQYF.

This clonotype was observed a single time. The chain employs TRBV7-2 and TRBJ1-4; possible D gene TRBD1, 5 bases. The V and J ends lost 1 base and 10 bases respectively, with 19 bases between them. CDR1 is SGHTA and CDR2 is FQGNSA in the germline V gene. The length of the CDR3 is 16 residues. CDR3 nucleotides: TGTGCCAGCAGCTTAGTTTCGTTTCGACAGAGGGGAAAACTGTTTTTT. Translated: CASSLVSFRQRGKLFF. Together with reference TRBV7-2 and TRBJ1-4, the CDR3 gives the full variable domain: GAGVSQSPSNKVTEKGKDVELRCDPISGHTALYWYRQSLGQGLEFLIYFQGNSAPDKSGLPSDRFSAERTGGSVSTLTIQRTQQEDSAVYLCASSLVSFRQRGKLFFGSGTQLSVL.